This T cell receptor beta chain was documented in a study of blood T cell repertoires in COVID-19. Whole-study context: Samples taken during acute and convalescent COVID-19 were collected in the United States, Italy and Spain. T cells, B-cell-depleted T cells, or PBMCs supplied cDNA or gDNA.

Study processing details: Counts of nucleated cells, estimated from reference gene primer amplification, were obtained. The data were produced by immunoSEQ multiplex PCR, yet TCRdb's version contains in-frame clones alone and is incomplete. V, J and clone size are those of that table, while D and trimming were read from the DNA. This table holds 70,000 to 95,000 clones, 80% found once. The sample consisted of peripheral blood. The source is a human donor in a cohort sampled during active COVID-19.

The CDR3 sequence: CASSPRWAASGSIGELFF. The CDR3, as DNA: TGTGCCAGCAGCCCCCGTTGGGCGGCTAGCGGGAGTATCGGGGAGCTGTTTTTT. The rearrangement links TRBV13 to TRBJ2-2; 10 positions agree with TRBD2. The CDR3 covers 18 residues. V shed 5 bases, J shed 7 bases, and the junction held 16 bases outside the gene matches. Germline V lookup: CDR1 PRHDT, CDR2 FYEKMQ (reference sequence).